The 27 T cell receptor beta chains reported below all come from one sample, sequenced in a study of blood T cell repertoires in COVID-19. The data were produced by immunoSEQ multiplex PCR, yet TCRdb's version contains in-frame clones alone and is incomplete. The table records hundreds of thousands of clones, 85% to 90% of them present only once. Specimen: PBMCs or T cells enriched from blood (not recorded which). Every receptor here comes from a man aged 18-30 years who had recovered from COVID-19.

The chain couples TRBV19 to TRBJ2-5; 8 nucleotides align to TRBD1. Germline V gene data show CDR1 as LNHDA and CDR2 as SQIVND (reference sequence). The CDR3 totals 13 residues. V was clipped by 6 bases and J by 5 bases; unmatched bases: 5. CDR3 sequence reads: CASSTGQGETQYF. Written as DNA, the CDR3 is TGTGCCAGTAGCACCGGACAGGGCGAGACCCAGTACTTC.

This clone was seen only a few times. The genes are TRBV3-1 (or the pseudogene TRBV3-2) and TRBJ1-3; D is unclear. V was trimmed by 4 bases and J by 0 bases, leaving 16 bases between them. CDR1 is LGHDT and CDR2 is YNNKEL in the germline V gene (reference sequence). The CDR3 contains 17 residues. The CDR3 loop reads CASSRLTETSSGNTIYF. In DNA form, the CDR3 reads TGTGCCAGCAGCCGCTTAACCGAAACGAGCTCTGGAAACACCATATATTTT.

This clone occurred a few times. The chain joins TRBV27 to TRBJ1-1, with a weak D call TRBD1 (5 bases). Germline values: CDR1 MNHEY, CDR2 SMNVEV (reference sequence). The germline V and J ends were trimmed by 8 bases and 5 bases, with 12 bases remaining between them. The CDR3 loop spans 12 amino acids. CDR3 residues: CASGHGGTEAFF. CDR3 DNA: TGTGCCAGCGGTCACGGGGGAACTGAAGCTTTCTTT.

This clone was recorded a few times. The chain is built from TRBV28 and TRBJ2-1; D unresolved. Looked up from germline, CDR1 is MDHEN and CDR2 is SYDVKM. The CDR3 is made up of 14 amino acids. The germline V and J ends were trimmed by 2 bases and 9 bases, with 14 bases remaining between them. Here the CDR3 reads CASSLLNTESEQFF. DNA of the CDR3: TGTGCCAGCAGTTTACTAAATACAGAGAGTGAGCAGTTCTTC.

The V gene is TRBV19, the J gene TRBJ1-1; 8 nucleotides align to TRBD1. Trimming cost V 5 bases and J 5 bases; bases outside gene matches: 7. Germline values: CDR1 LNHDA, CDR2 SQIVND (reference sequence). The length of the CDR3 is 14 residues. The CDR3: CASSRAGGGTEAFF. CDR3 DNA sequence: TGTGCCAGTAGTCGGGCAGGGGGCGGTACTGAAGCTTTCTTT.

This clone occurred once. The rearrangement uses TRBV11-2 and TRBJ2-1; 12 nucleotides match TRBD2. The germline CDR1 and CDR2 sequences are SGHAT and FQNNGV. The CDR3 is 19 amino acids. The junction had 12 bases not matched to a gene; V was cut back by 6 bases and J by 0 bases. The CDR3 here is CASRIGLAGGPRSYNEQFF. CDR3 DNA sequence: TGTGCCAGCAGAATAGGGCTAGCGGGAGGGCCCCGCTCCTACAATGAGCAGTTCTTC.

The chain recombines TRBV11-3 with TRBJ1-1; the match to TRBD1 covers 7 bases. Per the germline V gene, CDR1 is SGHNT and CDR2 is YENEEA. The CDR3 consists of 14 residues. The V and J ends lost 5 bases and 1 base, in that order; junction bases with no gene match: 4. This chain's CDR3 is CASSTGQPNTEAFF. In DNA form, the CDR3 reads TGTGCCAGCAGCACGGGACAGCCGAACACTGAAGCTTTCTTT.

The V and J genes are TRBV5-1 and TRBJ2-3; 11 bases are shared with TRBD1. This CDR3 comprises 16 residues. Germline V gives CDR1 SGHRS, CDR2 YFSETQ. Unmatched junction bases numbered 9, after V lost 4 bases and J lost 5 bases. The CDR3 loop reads CASSPRTGGSVDTQYF. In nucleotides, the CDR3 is TGCGCCAGCAGCCCCCGGACAGGGGGCTCGGTAGATACGCAGTATTTT. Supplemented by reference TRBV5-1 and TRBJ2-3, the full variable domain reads KAGVTQTPRYLIKTRGQQVTLSCSPISGHRSVSWYQQTPGQGLQFLFEYFSETQRNKGNFPGRFSGRQFSNSRSEMNVSTLELGDSALYLCASSPRTGGSVDTQYFGPGTRLTVL.

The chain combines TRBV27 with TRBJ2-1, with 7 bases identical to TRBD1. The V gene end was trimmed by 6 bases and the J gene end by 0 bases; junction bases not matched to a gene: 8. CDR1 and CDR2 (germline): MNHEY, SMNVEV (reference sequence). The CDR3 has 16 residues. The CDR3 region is CASRGTGESSYNEQFF. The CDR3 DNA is TGTGCCAGCAGAGGAACAGGGGAGAGCTCCTACAATGAGCAGTTCTTC.

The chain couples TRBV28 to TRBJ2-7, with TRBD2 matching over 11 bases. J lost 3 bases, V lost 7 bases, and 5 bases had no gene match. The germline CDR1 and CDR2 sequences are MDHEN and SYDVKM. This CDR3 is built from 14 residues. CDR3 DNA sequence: TGTGCCAGCATTACCGGGACTAGCGGCTACGAGCAGTACTTC. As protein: CASITGTSGYEQYF.

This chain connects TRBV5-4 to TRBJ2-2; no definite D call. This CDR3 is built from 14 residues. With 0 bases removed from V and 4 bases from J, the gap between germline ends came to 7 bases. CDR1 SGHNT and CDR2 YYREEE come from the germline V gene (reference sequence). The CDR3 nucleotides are TGTGCCAGCAGCTTGGGGCAGGCCACCGGGGAGCTGTTTTTT. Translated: CASSLGQATGELFF. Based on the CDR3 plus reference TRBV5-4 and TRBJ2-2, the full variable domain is ETGVTQSPTHLIKTRGQQVTLRCSSQSGHNTVSWYQQALGQGPQFIFQYYREEENGRGNFPPRFSGLQFPNYSSELNVNALELDDSALYLCASSLGQATGELFFGEGSRLTVL.

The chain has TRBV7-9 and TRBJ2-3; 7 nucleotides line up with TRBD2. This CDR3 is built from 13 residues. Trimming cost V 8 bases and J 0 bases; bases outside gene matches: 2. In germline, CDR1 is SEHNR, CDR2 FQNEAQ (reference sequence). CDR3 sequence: CASGGGSTDTQYF. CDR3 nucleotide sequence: TGTGCCAGCGGGGGGGGAAGCACAGATACGCAGTATTTT.

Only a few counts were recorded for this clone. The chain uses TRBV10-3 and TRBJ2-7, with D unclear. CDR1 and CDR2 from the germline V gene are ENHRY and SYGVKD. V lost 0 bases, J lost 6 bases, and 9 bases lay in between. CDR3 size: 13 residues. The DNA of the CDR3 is TGTGCCATCAGTGAGTCTTCCGGTTCCGAGCAGTACTTC. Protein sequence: CAISESSGSEQYF.

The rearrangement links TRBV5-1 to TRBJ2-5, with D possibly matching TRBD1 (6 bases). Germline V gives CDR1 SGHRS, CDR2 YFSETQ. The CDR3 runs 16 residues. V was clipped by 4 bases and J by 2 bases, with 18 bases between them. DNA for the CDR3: TGCGCCAGCAGCCGCAGGGCCTACCAGGGGCAAGAGACCCAGTACTTC. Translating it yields CASSRRAYQGQETQYF.

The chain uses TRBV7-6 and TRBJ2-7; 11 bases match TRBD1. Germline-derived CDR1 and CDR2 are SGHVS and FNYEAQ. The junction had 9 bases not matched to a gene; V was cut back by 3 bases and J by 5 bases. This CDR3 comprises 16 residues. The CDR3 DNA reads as TGTGCCAGCAGCTTGCTCGGACAGGGGGCTGGCCACGAGCAGTACTTC. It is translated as CASSLLGQGAGHEQYF.

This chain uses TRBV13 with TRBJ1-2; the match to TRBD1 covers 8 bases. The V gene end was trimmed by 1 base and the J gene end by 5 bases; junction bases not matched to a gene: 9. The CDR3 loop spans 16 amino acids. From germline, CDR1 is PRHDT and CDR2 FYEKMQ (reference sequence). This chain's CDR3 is CASSLETGEIYYGYTF. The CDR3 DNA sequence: TGTGCCAGCAGCTTAGAGACAGGGGAGATCTATTATGGCTACACCTTC.

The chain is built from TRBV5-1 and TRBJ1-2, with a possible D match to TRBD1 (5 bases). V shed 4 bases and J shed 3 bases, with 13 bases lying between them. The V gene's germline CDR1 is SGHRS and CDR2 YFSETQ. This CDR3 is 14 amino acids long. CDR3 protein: CASSLDSSHYGYTF. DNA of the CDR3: TGCGCCAGCAGCCTTGACAGCTCCCACTATGGCTACACCTTC.

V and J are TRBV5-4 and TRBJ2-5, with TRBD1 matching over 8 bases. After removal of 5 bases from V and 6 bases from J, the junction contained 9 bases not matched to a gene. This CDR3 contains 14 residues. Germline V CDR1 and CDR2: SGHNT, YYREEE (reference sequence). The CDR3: CASSPTGGGKTQYF. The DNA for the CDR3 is TGTGCCAGCAGTCCTACAGGGGGAGGAAAGACCCAGTACTTC.

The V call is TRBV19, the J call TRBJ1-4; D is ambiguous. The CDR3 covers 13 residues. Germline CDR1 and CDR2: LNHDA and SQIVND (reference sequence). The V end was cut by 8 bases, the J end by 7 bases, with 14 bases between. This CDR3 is CASLREVGEKLFF. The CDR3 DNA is TGTGCCAGTCTCCGGGAAGTGGGTGAAAAACTGTTTTTT.

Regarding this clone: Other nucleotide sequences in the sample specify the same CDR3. DNA for the CDR3: TGTGCCAGCAGTTTACAGGGGAACTATGGCTACACCTTC. It codes for CASSLQGNYGYTF. J is TRBJ1-2 and V is TRBV27; a possible D gene is TRBD1 (6 bases). The CDR3 consists of 13 residues. Germline V lookup: CDR1 MNHEY, CDR2 SMNVEV (reference sequence). Trimming shortened V by 2 bases and J by 2 bases, and 6 bases separated the two germline ends.

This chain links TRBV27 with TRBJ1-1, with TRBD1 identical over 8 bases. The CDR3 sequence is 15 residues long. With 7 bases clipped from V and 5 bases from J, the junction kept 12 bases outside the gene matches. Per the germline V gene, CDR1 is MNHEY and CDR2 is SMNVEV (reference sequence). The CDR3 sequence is CASTRNGQGRTEAFF. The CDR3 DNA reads TGTGCCAGCACCCGAAACGGACAGGGCCGAACTGAAGCTTTCTTT.

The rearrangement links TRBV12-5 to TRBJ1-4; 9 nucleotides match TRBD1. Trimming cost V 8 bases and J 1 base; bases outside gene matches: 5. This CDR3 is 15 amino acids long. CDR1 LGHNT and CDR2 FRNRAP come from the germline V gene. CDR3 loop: CASQGQGLTNEKLFF. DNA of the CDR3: TGTGCTAGTCAGGGACAGGGTCTAACTAATGAAAAACTGTTTTTT.

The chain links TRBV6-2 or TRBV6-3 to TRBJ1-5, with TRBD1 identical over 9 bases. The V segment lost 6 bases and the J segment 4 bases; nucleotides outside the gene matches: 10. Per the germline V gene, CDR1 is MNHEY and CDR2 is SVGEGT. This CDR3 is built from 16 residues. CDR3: CASSPGTGLINQPQHF. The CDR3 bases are TGTGCCAGCAGCCCCGGGACAGGGTTGATAAATCAGCCCCAGCATTTT.

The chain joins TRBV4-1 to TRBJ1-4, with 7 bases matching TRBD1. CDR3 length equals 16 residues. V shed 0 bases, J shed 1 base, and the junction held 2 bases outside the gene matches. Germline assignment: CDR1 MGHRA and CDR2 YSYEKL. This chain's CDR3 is CASSQDYRGTNEKLFF. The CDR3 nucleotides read TGCGCCAGCAGCCAAGATTACAGGGGAACTAATGAAAAACTGTTTTTT.

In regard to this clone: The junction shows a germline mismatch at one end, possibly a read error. CDR3: CASRDGQGQHQPQHF. DNA of the CDR3: TGTGCCAGCCGTGACGGACAGGGACAACATCAGCCCCAGCATTTT. The chain recombines TRBV6-1 with TRBJ1-5, with TRBD1 identical over 8 bases. This CDR3 is built from 15 residues. CDR1 and CDR2 (germline): MNHNS, SASEGT.

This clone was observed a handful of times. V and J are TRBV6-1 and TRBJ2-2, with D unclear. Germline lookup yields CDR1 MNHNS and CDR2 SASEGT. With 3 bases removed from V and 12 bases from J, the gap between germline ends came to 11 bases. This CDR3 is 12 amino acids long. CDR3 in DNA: TGTGCCAGCAGTGAGCGCCGGTATAAGCTGTTTTTT. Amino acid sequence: CASSERRYKLFF.

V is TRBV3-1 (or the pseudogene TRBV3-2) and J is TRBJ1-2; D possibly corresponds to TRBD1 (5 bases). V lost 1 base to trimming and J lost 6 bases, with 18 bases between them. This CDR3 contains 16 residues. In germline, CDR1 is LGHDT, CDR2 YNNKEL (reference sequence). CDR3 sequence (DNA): TGTGCCAGCAGCCAAGTGGGGCAGACCTTTCGCCATGGCTACACCTTC. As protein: CASSQVGQTFRHGYTF.